This is a list of T cell receptor beta chains from one sample in a study of T cell repertoires in cytomegalovirus infection. Via MiXCR, TCRdb re-called the reads, giving one row per CDR3 protein. The table lists 310,000 or so distinct CDR3 sequences, 8% to 10% of them singletons. Material: PBMCs. All receptors derive from a human donor in good health (CMV status not recorded). Some clones in this sample may be carry-over from other donors' samples. CDR3s include the opening cysteine and the closing phenylalanine or tryptophan. D genes are given only for firm matches. Expanded clones get a size class; other rows say once, few or many, or leave the size out.

>TRBV15|TRBJ1-5|NA|few
TGTGCCACCAGCATGAGCAGGGGTAACAATCAGCCCCAGCATTTT
CATSMSRGNNQPQHF
>TRBV11-3|TRBJ2-3|TRBD2|many
TGTGCCAGCAGCTTCGAAGCGGGGGCCCTCACAGATACGCAGTATTTT
CASSFEAGALTDTQYF
>TRBV7-3|TRBJ2-2|NA|many
TGTGCCAGCAAACTAGGCGGGGTGGACACCGGGGAGCTGTTTTTT
CASKLGGVDTGELFF
>TRBV6-1|TRBJ1-1|TRBD1|many
TGTGCCAGCAGGATGGGGGACAGGGATACTGAAGCTTTCTTT
CASRMGDRDTEAFF
>TRBV15|TRBJ1-2|TRBD1|many
TGTGCCACCAGCAGAGGAAGAGAGACAGGGTATTTGACTAACTATGGCTACACCTTC
CATSRGRETGYLTNYGYTF
>TRBV6-6|TRBJ1-6|TRBD1|many
TGTGCCAGCAGTTCGGACAGGGTTCGGTCACCCCTCCACTTT
CASSSDRVRSPLHF
>TRBV14|TRBJ1-5|TRBD1|NA
TGTGCCAGCAGCTTGGACAGGGGGGACGGGGGCTGGCCCCAGCATTTT
CASSLDRGDGGWPQHF
>TRBV18|TRBJ2-3|NA|many
TGTGCCAGCTCACCACCCAGTAGCACAGATACGCAGTATTTT
CASSPPSSTDTQYF
>TRBV3-1|TRBJ2-1|TRBD1|NA
TGTGCCAGCAGCCTAGCGGGACAGGGGAACTACAATGAGCAGTTCTTC
CASSLAGQGNYNEQFF
>TRBV19|TRBJ2-7|NA|NA
TGTGCCAGTAGTATAGCTTCTGGACCCTACGAGCAGTACTTC
CASSIASGPYEQYF
>TRBV2|TRBJ2-3|NA|many
TGTGCCAGCACCACGGACGCCACAGATACGCAGTATTTT
CASTTDATDTQYF
>TRBV10-3|TRBJ2-2|NA|few
TGTGCCATCAGTGGACAGGGAGGAAACACCGGGGAGCTGTTTTTT
CAISGQGGNTGELFF